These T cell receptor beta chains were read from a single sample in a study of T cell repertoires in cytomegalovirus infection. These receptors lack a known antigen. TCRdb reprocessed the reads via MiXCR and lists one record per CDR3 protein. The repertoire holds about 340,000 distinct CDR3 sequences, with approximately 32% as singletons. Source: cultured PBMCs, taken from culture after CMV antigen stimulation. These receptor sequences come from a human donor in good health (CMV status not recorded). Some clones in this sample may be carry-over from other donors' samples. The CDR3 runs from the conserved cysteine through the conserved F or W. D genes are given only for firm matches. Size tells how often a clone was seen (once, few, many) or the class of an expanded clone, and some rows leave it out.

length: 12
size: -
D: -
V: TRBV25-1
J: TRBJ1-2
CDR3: CASSEMAYGCTF
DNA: TGTGCCAGCAGTGAGATGGCTTATGGCTGCACCTTC

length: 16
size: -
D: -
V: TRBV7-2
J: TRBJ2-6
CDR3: CASSSGHLIGANVLTF
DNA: TGTGCCAGCAGCTCCGGACATCTCATTGGGGCCAACGTCCTGACTTTC

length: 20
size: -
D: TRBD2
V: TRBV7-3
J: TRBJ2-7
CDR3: CASSSRTSGGPLQNLYEQYF
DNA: TGTGCCAGCAGCTCACGGACTAGCGGGGGGCCCCTGCAAAACTTATACGAGCAGTACTTC

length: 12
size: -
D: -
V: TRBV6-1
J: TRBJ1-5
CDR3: CASKAGSQPQHF
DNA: TGTGCCAGCAAGGCAGGGAGCCAGCCCCAGCATTTT

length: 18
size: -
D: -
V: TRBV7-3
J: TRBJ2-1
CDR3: CASSLLLNRDPRADEQSF
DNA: TGTGCCAGCAGCCTTTTGTTGAACCGGGACCCAAGAGCCGATGAGCAGTCCTTC

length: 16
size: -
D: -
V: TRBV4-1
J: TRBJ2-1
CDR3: CASSQGVSWSYNEQFF
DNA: TGCGCCAGCAGCCAAGGGGTTAGCTGGTCCTACAATGAGCAGTTCTTC

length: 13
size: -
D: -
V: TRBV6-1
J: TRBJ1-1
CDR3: CASSPELNTEAFF
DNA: TGTGCCAGCAGTCCCGAGTTGAACACTGAAGCTTTCTTT

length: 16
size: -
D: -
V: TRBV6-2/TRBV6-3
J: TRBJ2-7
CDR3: CASSEYDRGSGTEQYF
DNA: TGTGCCAGCAGTGAATATGATCGAGGATCAGGGACAGAGCAGTACTTC

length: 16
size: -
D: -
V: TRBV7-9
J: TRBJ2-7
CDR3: CASSLLSLGASYEQYF
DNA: TGTGCCAGCAGCTTGTTATCTCTCGGGGCATCCTACGAGCAGTACTTC

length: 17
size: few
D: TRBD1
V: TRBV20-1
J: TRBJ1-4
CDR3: CSAREDRGLATNEKLFF
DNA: TGCAGTGCTAGAGAGGACAGGGGGTTGGCAACTAATGAAAAACTGTTTTTT

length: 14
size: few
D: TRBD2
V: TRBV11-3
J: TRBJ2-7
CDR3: CASSGPGGTYEQYF
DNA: TGTGCCAGCAGCGGTCCGGGGGGTACCTACGAGCAGTACTTC

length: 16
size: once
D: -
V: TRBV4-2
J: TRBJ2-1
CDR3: CASSQARGEVRNEQFF
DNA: TGTGCCAGCAGCCAAGCCAGAGGGGAGGTGAGGAATGAGCAGTTCTTC

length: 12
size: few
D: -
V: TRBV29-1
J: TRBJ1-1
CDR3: CSVGEGGTEAFF
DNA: TGCAGCGTTGGGGAGGGGGGCACTGAAGCTTTCTTT

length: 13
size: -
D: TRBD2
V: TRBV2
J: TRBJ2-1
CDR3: CASKLAGSNEQFF
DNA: TGTGCCAGCAAACTAGCGGGTAGCAATGAGCAGTTCTTC

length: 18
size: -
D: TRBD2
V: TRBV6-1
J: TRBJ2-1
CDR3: CASSEAPLGLAGGDEQFF
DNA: TGTGCCAGCAGTGAAGCGCCCTTAGGACTAGCGGGGGGGGATGAGCAGTTCTTC

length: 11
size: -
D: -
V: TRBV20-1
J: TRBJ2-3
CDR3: CSARSTDTQYF
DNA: TGCAGTGCTCGTTCTACAGATACGCAGTATTTT

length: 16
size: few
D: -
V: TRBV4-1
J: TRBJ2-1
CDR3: CASSQYGAKPYNEQFF
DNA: TGCGCCAGCAGCCAATATGGGGCGAAGCCTTACAATGAGCAGTTCTTC

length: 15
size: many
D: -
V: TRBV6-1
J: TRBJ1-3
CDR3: CASSEMLTSGNTIYF
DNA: TGTGCCAGCAGTGAAATGCTTACCTCTGGAAACACCATATATTTT

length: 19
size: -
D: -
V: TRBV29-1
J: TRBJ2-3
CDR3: CSVSPGHSTPDLYTDTQYF
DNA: TGCAGCGTGTCCCCGGGACACTCCACCCCTGACCTTTACACAGATACGCAGTATTTT

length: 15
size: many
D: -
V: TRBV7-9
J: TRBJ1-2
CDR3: CASSYSGARGYGYTF
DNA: TGTGCCAGCAGCTACTCGGGGGCGCGAGGCTATGGCTACACCTTC

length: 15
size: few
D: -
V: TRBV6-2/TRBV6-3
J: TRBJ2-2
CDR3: CASSFSVRNTGELFF
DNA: TGTGCCAGCAGTTTCAGTGTGAGAAACACCGGGGAGCTGTTTTTT

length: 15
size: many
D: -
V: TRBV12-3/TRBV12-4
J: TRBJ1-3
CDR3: CASSPDRLSGNTIYF
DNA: TGTGCCAGCAGTCCGGACCGCCTCTCTGGAAACACCATATATTTT

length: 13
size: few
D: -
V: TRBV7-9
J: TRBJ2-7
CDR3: CASTGGIAYEQYF
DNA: TGTGCCAGCACAGGGGGGATAGCCTACGAGCAGTACTTC

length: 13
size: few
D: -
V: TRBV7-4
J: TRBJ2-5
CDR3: CASSSPTVAAQYF
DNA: TGTGCCAGCAGCTCCCCGACCGTGGCGGCCCAGTACTTC

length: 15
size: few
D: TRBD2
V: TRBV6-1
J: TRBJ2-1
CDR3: CASSAGTSGFNEQFF
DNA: TGTGCCAGCAGTGCAGGGACTAGCGGTTTCAATGAGCAGTTCTTC

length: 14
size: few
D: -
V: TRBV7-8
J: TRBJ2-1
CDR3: CASSLNSMDNEQFF
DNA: TGTGCCAGCAGCTTAAATTCTATGGACAATGAGCAGTTCTTC

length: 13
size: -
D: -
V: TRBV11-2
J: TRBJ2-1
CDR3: CASSLAQTDVQFF
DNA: TGTGCCAGCAGCTTGGCTCAGACAGATGTGCAGTTCTTC